This T cell receptor beta chain was documented in a study of beta chain features in type 1 diabetes. Trimming took off 5 bases at V and 0 bases at J, with 7 bases between the two ends. Germline V gene lookup returns CDR1 SNHLY and CDR2 FYNNEI. This CDR3 contains 14 residues. What was sequenced were expressed TCRB transcripts, since all of the isolated RNA had been reverse transcribed. Profiled with immunoSEQ multiplex PCR; TCRdb holds only in-frame clones, not every one. Among about 140,000 clones listed, 6.9% were seen once. The chain carries TRBV2 and TRBJ1-4; D uncertain. The receptor was derived from a woman in her twenties or thirties in good health. Sequenced: central memory CD4+ T cells from blood. The DNA of the CDR3 is TGTGCCAGCAGTCTACAGCCAACTAATGAAAAACTGTTTTTT. This translates into CASSLQPTNEKLFF.